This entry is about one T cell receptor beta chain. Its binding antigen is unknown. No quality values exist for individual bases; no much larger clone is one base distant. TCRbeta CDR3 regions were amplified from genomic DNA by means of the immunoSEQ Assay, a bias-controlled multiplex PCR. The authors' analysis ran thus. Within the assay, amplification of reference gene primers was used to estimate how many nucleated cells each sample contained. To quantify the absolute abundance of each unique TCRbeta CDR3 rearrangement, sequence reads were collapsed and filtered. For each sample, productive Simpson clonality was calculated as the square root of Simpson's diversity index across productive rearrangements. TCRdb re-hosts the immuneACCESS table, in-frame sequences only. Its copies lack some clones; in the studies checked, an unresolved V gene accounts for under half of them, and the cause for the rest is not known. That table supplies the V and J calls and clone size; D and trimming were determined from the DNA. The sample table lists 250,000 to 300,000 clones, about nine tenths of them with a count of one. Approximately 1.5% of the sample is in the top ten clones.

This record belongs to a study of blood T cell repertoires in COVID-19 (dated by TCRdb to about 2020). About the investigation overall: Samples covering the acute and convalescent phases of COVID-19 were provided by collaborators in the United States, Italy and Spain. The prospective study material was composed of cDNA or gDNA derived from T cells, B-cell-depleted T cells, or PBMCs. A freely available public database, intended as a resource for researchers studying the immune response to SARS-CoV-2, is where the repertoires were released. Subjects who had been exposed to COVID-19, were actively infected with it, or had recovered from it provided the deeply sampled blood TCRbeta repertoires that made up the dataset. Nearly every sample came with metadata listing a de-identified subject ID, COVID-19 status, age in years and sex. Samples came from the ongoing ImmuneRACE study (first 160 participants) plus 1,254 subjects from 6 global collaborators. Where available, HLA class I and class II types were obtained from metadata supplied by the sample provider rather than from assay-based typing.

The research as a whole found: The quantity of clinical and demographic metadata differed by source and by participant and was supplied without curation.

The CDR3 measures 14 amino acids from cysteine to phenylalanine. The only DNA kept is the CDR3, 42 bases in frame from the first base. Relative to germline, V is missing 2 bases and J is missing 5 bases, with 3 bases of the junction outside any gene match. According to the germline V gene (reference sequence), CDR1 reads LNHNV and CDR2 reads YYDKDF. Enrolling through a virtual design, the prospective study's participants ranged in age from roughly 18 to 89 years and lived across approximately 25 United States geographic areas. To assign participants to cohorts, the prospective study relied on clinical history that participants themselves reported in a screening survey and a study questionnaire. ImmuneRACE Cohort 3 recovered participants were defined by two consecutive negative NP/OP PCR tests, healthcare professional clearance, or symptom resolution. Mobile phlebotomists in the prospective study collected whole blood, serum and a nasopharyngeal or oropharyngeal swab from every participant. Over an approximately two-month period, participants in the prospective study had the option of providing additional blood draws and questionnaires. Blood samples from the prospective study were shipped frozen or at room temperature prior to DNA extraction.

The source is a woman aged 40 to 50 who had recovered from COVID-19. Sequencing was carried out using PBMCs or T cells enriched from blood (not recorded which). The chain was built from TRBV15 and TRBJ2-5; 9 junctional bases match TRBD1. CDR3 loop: CATSRPQGAETQYF. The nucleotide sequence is TGTGCCACCAGCAGACCACAGGGGGCCGAGACCCAGTACTTC.